These 18 T cell receptor beta chains originate from one sample sequenced in a study of blood T cell repertoires in COVID-19. The data were produced by immunoSEQ multiplex PCR, yet TCRdb's version contains in-frame clones alone and is incomplete. The sample contains about 160,000 clones, about 83% of which appear only once. Sequencing was done on a sample of peripheral blood. The receptors stem from a woman in her 70s with COVID-19, enrolled during active disease.

The chain employs TRBV30 and TRBJ1-5; TRBD1 might be the D (6 bases). Trimming stripped 0 bases from V and 2 bases from J, with 14 bases between. This CDR3 is built from 16 residues. Germline loops: CDR1 GTSNPN, CDR2 SVGIG (reference sequence). CDR3 in DNA: TGTGCCTGGAGTGTACGCAGGGGCGTGGGCAATCAGCCCCAGCATTTT. This sequence encodes CAWSVRRGVGNQPQHF.

This clone was found a few times. This rearrangement joins TRBV5-1 to TRBJ1-2; 7 nucleotides align to TRBD1. The CDR3 loop spans 13 amino acids. The trim removed 4 bases at V and 6 bases at J, leaving 6 bases unmatched. Germline loops: CDR1 SGHRS, CDR2 YFSETQ. CDR3 sequence reads: CASSPQGEHGYTF. As DNA, the CDR3 is TGCGCCAGCAGCCCCCAGGGGGAACATGGCTACACCTTC.

This clone was recorded only once. The V call is TRBV11-2, the J call TRBJ1-1; 8 nucleotides align to TRBD1. The CDR3 has 15 residues. Per the germline V gene, CDR1 is SGHAT and CDR2 is FQNNGV. Trimming at V came to 2 bases and at J to 1 base, leaving 3 bases not matched to a gene. The CDR3 DNA reads as TGTGCCAGCAGCTTAACCGGGACAGGGAACACTGAAGCTTTCTTT. Encoded protein: CASSLTGTGNTEAFF.

A remark on this clone: The junction departs from the called germline gene at one end, perhaps through a read error. The V and J genes are TRBV7-7 and TRBJ1-1; a possible D gene is TRBD1 (5 bases). Per the germline V gene, CDR1 is SSHAT and CDR2 is FNYEAQ (reference sequence). This CDR3 comprises 14 residues. CDR3 bases: TGTGCTAGCAGCCCAGGGTTCGGAAACACTGAAGCTTTCTTT. Its translation is CASSPGFGNTEAFF.

The chain uses TRBV3-1 (or the pseudogene TRBV3-2) and TRBJ1-6; 7 positions agree with TRBD1. The length of the CDR3 is 14 residues. The germline gives CDR1 LGHDT, CDR2 YNNKEL (reference sequence). V lost 4 bases to trimming and J lost 10 bases; unmatched junction nucleotides: 7. This chain's CDR3 is CASSPLRGQSPLHF. The CDR3 coding sequence is TGTGCCAGCAGCCCGCTACGGGGACAGTCACCCCTCCACTTT.

The CDR3 DNA reads TGCGCCAGCAGCTTGGGACAACCGTCTTTTGAAAAACTGTTTTTT. This encodes CASSLGQPSFEKLFF. The chain combines TRBV5-1 with TRBJ1-4; no clear D gene. CDR1 is SGHRS and CDR2 is YFSETQ in the germline V gene. V was clipped by 0 bases and J by 7 bases, with 13 bases between them. The CDR3 has 15 residues.

The chain carries TRBV12-3 or TRBV12-4 and TRBJ1-3; tentative D call: TRBD1 (5 bases). The CDR3 totals 13 residues. Trimming removed 3 bases from V and 6 bases from J, with 9 bases in between. The CDR3 bases are TGTGCCAGCAGTTTGGCCGGACAAAACACCATATATTTT. Amino acid sequence: CASSLAGQNTIYF.

The V call is TRBV6-2 or TRBV6-3, the J call TRBJ1-6, with D tentatively TRBD1 (5 bases). CDR3 size: 14 residues. V was trimmed by 5 bases and J by 7 bases, leaving 12 bases between them. In germline, CDR1 is MNHEY, CDR2 SVGEGT. DNA for the CDR3: TGTGCCAGCAGTGCGGGACCCTCCAATTCACCCCTCCACTTT. As protein: CASSAGPSNSPLHF.

This clone came up once. This chain uses TRBV7-2 with TRBJ2-2, with 9 bases aligning to TRBD1. Trimming removed 4 bases from V and 3 bases from J; junction bases left unmatched: 3. CDR1 is SGHTA, CDR2 FQGNSA, per germline. There are 15 residues in the CDR3. The CDR3 DNA sequence: TGTGCCAGCAGCTGGACAGGGGTAGACACCGGGGAGCTGTTTTTT. It yields the protein CASSWTGVDTGELFF.

V gene TRBV12-3 or TRBV12-4 combines with J gene TRBJ1-2; TRBD1 aligns across 9 bases. CDR3 length: 13 residues. Trimming cost V 4 bases and J 5 bases; bases outside gene matches: 2. The CDR3 bases are TGTGCCAGCAGTTCTGGACAGGGGTATGGCTACACCTTC. It translates to CASSSGQGYGYTF.

This clone was counted a few times. The gene calls are TRBV2 and TRBJ2-7; the match to TRBD1 covers 8 bases. Trimming took 0 bases from V and 3 from J; bases not matched to a gene: 4. CDR1 and CDR2 (germline): SNHLY, FYNNEI. The CDR3 has 15 residues. The CDR3 coding sequence is TGTGCCAGCAGTGAAGCGAGGACAGGGAACTACGAGCAGTACTTC. Translated, it gives CASSEARTGNYEQYF.

V and J are TRBV3-1 (or the pseudogene TRBV3-2) and TRBJ1-3, with TRBD1 matching 8 bases. Germline-derived CDR1 and CDR2 are LGHDT and YNNKEL (reference sequence). The CDR3 sequence is 15 residues long. With V trimmed by 4 bases and J by 3 bases, 5 bases remained unmatched. As DNA, the CDR3 is TGTGCCAGCAGCCTCCGACAGGGGAGTGGAAACACCATATATTTT. Protein product: CASSLRQGSGNTIYF.

The chain employs TRBV29-1 and TRBJ2-7; 9 bases align to TRBD1. Germline V gene sequence: CDR1 SQVTM, CDR2 ANQGSEA. The CDR3 totals 13 residues. J was trimmed by 5 bases and V by 6 bases; bases with no gene match: 8. The CDR3 sequence is CSVARQGVNEQYF. The DNA for the CDR3 is TGCAGCGTGGCCAGACAGGGGGTTAACGAGCAGTACTTC.

The gene calls are TRBV7-9 and TRBJ2-1; 9 positions match TRBD1. CDR1 and CDR2 (germline): SEHNR, FQNEAQ (reference sequence). V lost 5 bases and J lost 6; bases outside the gene matches: 8. The CDR3 is 15 residues long. This CDR3 reads CASSVPGQGFNEQFF. CDR3 DNA: TGTGCCAGCAGCGTACCGGGACAGGGTTTCAATGAGCAGTTCTTC.

This clone was seen a few times. J is TRBJ2-2 and V is TRBV10-1, with no clear D. V was pared by 3 bases and J by 6 bases, with 8 bases between. The germline CDR1 and CDR2 sequences are WNHNN and SYGVQD (reference sequence). CDR3 length equals 13 residues. The DNA of the CDR3 is TGCGCCAGCAGTGACAGGTTGGCCGGGGAGCTGTTTTTT. It specifies CASSDRLAGELFF.

This clone has only one observation. The V and J genes are TRBV2 and TRBJ1-4, with 7 bases matching TRBD1. CDR3 size: 15 residues. V lost 7 bases, J lost 7 bases, and 12 bases stayed unmatched. Per the germline V gene, CDR1 is SNHLY and CDR2 is FYNNEI. The CDR3 loop reads CASMGLTGISEKLFF. CDR3 bases: TGTGCCAGCATGGGTTTGACAGGGATATCTGAAAAACTGTTTTTT. Using reference TRBV2 and TRBJ1-4 for the parts outside the CDR3, the full variable domain is EPEVTQTPSHQVTQMGQEVILRCVPISNHLYFYWYRQILGQKVEFLVSFYNNEISEKSEIFDDQFSVERPDGSNFTLKIRSTKLEDSAMYFCASMGLTGISEKLFFGSGTQLSVL.

A single count supports this clone. The chain combines TRBV12-2 with TRBJ2-1; TRBD2, the table's D call, lacks a check against the DNA. TRBV12-2 is recorded as a pseudogene. The CDR3 sequence is 15 residues long. Written as DNA, the CDR3 is TGTGCAACTCGCTTACGGCGCGGGGGAACGAATGAGCAGTTCTTC. Its translation is CATRLRRGGTNEQFF.

DNA for the CDR3: TGTGCCAGCAGCTCTACAGGGGGCCCGTTCTACGAGCAGTACTTC. Translation gives CASSSTGGPFYEQYF. J is TRBJ2-7 and V is TRBV5-8, with 9 bases fitting TRBD1. The ends lost 3 bases at V and 3 bases at J; junction bases unmatched: 7. CDR1 and CDR2 (germline): SGHTS, YDEGEE. This CDR3 spans 15 amino acids. Full variable domain (remainder filled in from reference TRBV5-8 and TRBJ2-7): EAGVTQSPTHLIKTRGQQATLRCSPISGHTSVYWYQQALGLGLQFLLWYDEGEERNRGNFPPRFSGRQFPNYSSELNVNALELEDSALYLCASSSTGGPFYEQYFGPGTRLTVT.